The 32 T cell receptor beta chains given below trace back to one sample, sequenced in a study of PD-1 blockade in classical Hodgkin lymphoma. This table comes from immunoSEQ multiplex PCR, and its TCRdb copy is limited to in-frame clones, with some not included. The repertoire holds around 92,000 clones, with 75% to 85% as singletons. Described time point: cycle 4 day 1 (C4D1), after more than five weeks of nivolumab. Patients all relapsed after autologous stem cell transplantation, and there was variation in brentuximab vedotin exposure. Sample: peripheral blood mononuclear cells (PBMCs), taken before the fourth cycle of nivolumab. These receptors originate from a human donor with classical Hodgkin lymphoma.

V is TRBV10-3 and J is TRBJ2-2; 12 bases align to TRBD2. The CDR3 contains 15 residues. Unmatched junction bases numbered 6, after V lost 7 bases and J lost 6 bases. Germline V CDR1 and CDR2: ENHRY, SYGVKD. The CDR3: CAITELAGGAGELFF. The CDR3 region has the DNA TGTGCCATCACCGAACTAGCGGGAGGTGCCGGGGAGCTGTTTTTT.

This clone occurred once. This rearrangement joins TRBV18 to TRBJ1-1, with a possible D match to TRBD1 (5 bases). Germline CDR1 is KGHSH and CDR2 is LQKENI. V gave up 3 bases and J gave up 6 bases, with 11 bases separating them. The CDR3 runs to 13 residues. The DNA for the CDR3 is TGTGCCAGCTCACCGGGGCGAGGGTCTGAAGCTTTCTTT. Encoded protein: CASSPGRGSEAFF.

This sequence joins TRBV7-9 and TRBJ2-5; 7 nucleotides line up with TRBD2. CDR1 and CDR2 from the germline V gene are SEHNR and FQNEAQ (reference sequence). The CDR3 totals 14 residues. V was pared by 5 bases and J by 5 bases, with 8 bases of the junction left unmatched. CDR3 coding DNA: TGTGCCAGCAGCCTCAGCGGGGCTTCGGAGACCCAGTACTTC. This gives the protein CASSLSGASETQYF. Filled out from reference TRBV7-9 and TRBJ2-5, the complete variable domain reads DTGVSQNPRHKITKRGQNVTFRCDPISEHNRLYWYRQTLGQGPEFLTYFQNEAQLEKSRLLSDRFSAERPKGSFSTLEIQRTEQGDSAMYLCASSLSGASETQYFGPGTRLLVL.

This clone was seen more than once but under ten times. The chain joins TRBV14 to TRBJ2-7; D possibly corresponds to TRBD2 (5 bases). Between the trimmed V and J ends, which lost 1 base and 8 bases, there was a span of 9 bases. CDR3 length: 12 residues. Per germline, CDR1 SGHDN and CDR2 FVKESK. CDR3 region: CASSQGRRKQYF. The CDR3 DNA is TGTGCCAGCAGCCAAGGGAGGCGGAAGCAGTACTTC.

The chain employs TRBV7-2 and TRBJ2-7, with D uncertain. The CDR3 extends over 15 amino acids. V dropped 0 bases and J dropped 0 bases, with 9 bases sitting between them. CDR1 SGHTA and CDR2 FQGNSA come from the germline V gene. CDR3 sequence (DNA): TGTGCCAGCAGCTTAGCAGCCAGTAGCTCCTACGAGCAGTACTTC. Amino acids: CASSLAASSSYEQYF. The full variable domain, its missing parts supplied by reference TRBV7-2 and TRBJ2-7, is GAGVSQSPSNKVTEKGKDVELRCDPISGHTALYWYRQSLGQGLEFLIYFQGNSAPDKSGLPSDRFSAERTGGSVSTLTIQRTQQEDSAVYLCASSLAASSSYEQYFGPGTRLTVT.

V and J are TRBV5-5 and TRBJ1-4; 8 bases agree with TRBD1. Trimming cost V 4 bases and J 1 base; bases outside gene matches: 9. The CDR3 runs to 17 residues. The germline gives CDR1 SGHKS, CDR2 YYEKEE (reference sequence). This CDR3 is CASSTRGRGGTNEKLFF. In DNA form, the CDR3 reads TGTGCCAGCAGCACCAGGGGGCGCGGTGGAACTAATGAAAAACTGTTTTTT. Supplemented by reference TRBV5-5 and TRBJ1-4, the full variable domain reads DAGVTQSPTHLIKTRGQQVTLRCSPISGHKSVSWYQQVLGQGPQFIFQYYEKEERGRGNFPDRFSARQFPNYSSELNVNALLLGDSALYLCASSTRGRGGTNEKLFFGSGTQLSVL.

The chain is built from TRBV11-2 and TRBJ1-1, with TRBD1 as a possible D gene (5 bases). The CDR3 spans 14 residues. The ends were cut back, 4 bases at V and 0 bases at J, with 9 bases in the middle. Germline V gives CDR1 SGHAT, CDR2 FQNNGV. CDR3 coding DNA: TGTGCCAGCAGCTATCCAGGGATGAACACTGAAGCTTTCTTT. Its translation: CASSYPGMNTEAFF.

The count of this clone is one. The V and J genes are TRBV10-3 and TRBJ2-3; D not certain. The CDR3 runs 12 residues. Per germline, CDR1 ENHRY and CDR2 SYGVKD. Trimming removed 4 bases at V and 2 bases at J, with 4 bases between. The DNA for the CDR3 is TGTGCCATCAGTGGACCCACAGATACGCAGTATTTT. Translated, it gives CAISGPTDTQYF.

This chain joins TRBV5-4 and TRBJ2-2; no firm D call. With 4 bases removed from V and 4 bases from J, the gap between germline ends came to 8 bases. This CDR3 is 13 amino acids long. Germline V gene lookup returns CDR1 SGHNT and CDR2 YYREEE (reference sequence). The CDR3 DNA reads as TGTGCCAGCAGCCTCGCAATCACCGGGGAGCTGTTTTTT. This codes for CASSLAITGELFF.

The gene calls are TRBV6-5 and TRBJ1-2; 9 nucleotides line up with TRBD1. V lost 5 bases to trimming and J lost 10 bases; unmatched junction nucleotides: 11. The CDR3 has 14 amino acids. In germline, CDR1 is MNHEY, CDR2 SVGAGI. Written as DNA, the CDR3 is TGTGCCAGCAGTCCCCTAGGGGGGACAGGGCCCTACACCTTC. This translates into CASSPLGGTGPYTF.

This chain links TRBV5-4 with TRBJ2-1; 11 bases fit TRBD2. The CDR3 runs 15 residues. Trimming removed 4 bases from V and 7 bases from J; junction bases left unmatched: 7. The germline V gene has CDR1 SGHNT and CDR2 YYREEE (reference sequence). The CDR3 DNA sequence: TGTGCCAGCAGCGACGGGACTAGCGGCTGGAATGAGCAGTTCTTC. Translating gives CASSDGTSGWNEQFF.

The genes are TRBV14 and TRBJ1-2; a possible D gene is TRBD1 (6 bases). Germline V gene sequence: CDR1 SGHDN, CDR2 FVKESK. Between the trimmed V and J ends, which lost 0 bases and 8 bases, there was a span of 22 bases. The CDR3 has 17 amino acids. The CDR3 DNA reads TGTGCCAGCAGCCAAGAAAATTTGGGACAACTCCTTAGGGGCTACACCTTC. Translated, it gives CASSQENLGQLLRGYTF.

The chain is built from TRBV5-1 and TRBJ2-5; possible D gene TRBD1, 5 bases. Germline assignment: CDR1 SGHRS and CDR2 YFSETQ. This CDR3 has 14 amino acids. V was clipped by 2 bases and J by 4 bases, with 12 bases between them. Here the CDR3 DNA reads TGCGCCAGCAGCTTAAGGGGCGATGGAGAGACCCAGTACTTC. Its translation: CASSLRGDGETQYF.

The chain links TRBV7-9 to TRBJ2-7; TRBD1 aligns across 7 bases. The CDR3 runs to 13 residues. Per germline, CDR1 SEHNR and CDR2 FQNEAQ (reference sequence). V was clipped by 5 bases and J by 3 bases; unmatched bases: 4. The CDR3 sequence is CASSPRTGYEQYF. Written as DNA, the CDR3 is TGTGCCAGCAGCCCCCGGACAGGCTACGAGCAGTACTTC.

The chain has TRBV10-3 and TRBJ1-5, with TRBD1 identical over 8 bases. V shed 2 bases and J 6 bases; nucleotides not matched to a gene: 3. The CDR3 covers 14 residues. Germline-derived CDR1 and CDR2 are ENHRY and SYGVKD. CDR3 in DNA: TGTGCCATCAGTGAGAGGACAGGGTCTCAGCCCCAGCATTTT. Translated, it gives CAISERTGSQPQHF.

This rearrangement joins TRBV6-1 to TRBJ2-3, with TRBD2 as a possible D gene (5 bases). With 6 bases removed from V and 6 bases from J, the gap between germline ends came to 19 bases. Germline CDR1 MNHNS, CDR2 SASEGT. CDR3 length: 15 amino acids. CDR3: CASRRVVGEADTQYF. CDR3 bases: TGTGCCAGCAGGAGGGTCGTGGGAGAGGCTGATACGCAGTATTTT.

The V call is TRBV19, the J call TRBJ1-2; D perhaps matches TRBD1 (5 bases). The CDR3 is 16 amino acids. The V gene lost 5 bases and the J gene lost 5 bases, with 21 bases spanning the gap. CDR1 is LNHDA, CDR2 SQIVND, per germline (reference sequence). DNA of the CDR3: TGTGCCAGTAGTGTACCGGGACTCAGTTCGGGGTATGGCTACACCTTC. Its protein product is CASSVPGLSSGYGYTF.

The chain uses TRBV12-5 and TRBJ2-1; TRBD1 might be the D (5 bases). CDR1 LGHNT and CDR2 FRNRAP come from the germline V gene. The CDR3 consists of 13 residues. V shed 6 bases and J shed 6 bases, with 12 bases lying between them. CDR3 loop: CASGGQGTNEQFF. The DNA of the CDR3 is TGTGCTAGTGGGGGTCAGGGAACCAATGAGCAGTTCTTC.

This chain uses TRBV7-8 with TRBJ1-3; TRBD1 is a possible D gene (6 bases). The germline V gene has CDR1 SGHVS and CDR2 FQNEAQ. With 5 bases removed from V and 0 bases from J, the gap between germline ends came to 14 bases. There are 16 residues in the CDR3. In DNA, the CDR3 is TGTGCCAGCAGCCAACAGGGCTTAATCTCTGGAAACACCATATATTTT. Its protein product is CASSQQGLISGNTIYF.

This clone was seen only a few times. The genes are TRBV10-3 and TRBJ1-5, with no clear D. V lost 3 bases, J lost 2 bases, and 11 bases lay in between. Germline V gene data show CDR1 as ENHRY and CDR2 as SYGVKD. The CDR3 contains 15 residues. The CDR3 DNA is TGTGCCATCAGTGACAGGCCGAATGGCAATCAGCCCCAGCATTTT. It specifies CAISDRPNGNQPQHF.

The chain recombines TRBV6-5 with TRBJ1-2; the D gene is possibly TRBD1 (5 bases). CDR1 and CDR2 (germline): MNHEY, SVGAGI. The CDR3 extends over 15 amino acids. Trimming pared 5 bases from V and 4 bases from J, leaving 17 bases between. CDR3 amino acids: CASSPAGDWGYGYTF. The CDR3 region has the DNA TGTGCCAGCAGTCCCGCGGGGGATTGGGGCTATGGCTACACCTTC.

The chain carries TRBV10-3 and TRBJ2-7, with D possibly being TRBD2 (8 bases). CDR1 is ENHRY and CDR2 is SYGVKD in the germline V gene. Trimming shortened V by 4 bases and J by 0 bases, and 19 bases separated the two germline ends. This CDR3 contains 17 residues. The CDR3 coding sequence is TGTGCCATCAGTGGGGGACTAGGGGGCCAAAGCTCCTACGAGCAGTACTTC. This codes for CAISGGLGGQSSYEQYF.

This clone was counted a few times. This chain uses TRBV2 with TRBJ2-3; TRBD2 might be the D (7 bases). There are 14 residues in the CDR3. V was trimmed by 6 bases and J by 5 bases, leaving 15 bases between them. Germline loops: CDR1 SNHLY, CDR2 FYNNEI. The CDR3 here is CASSVQGGEDTQYF. DNA of the CDR3: TGTGCCAGCAGCGTACAGGGAGGGGAAGATACGCAGTATTTT.

The chain has TRBV23-1 and TRBJ1-1; TRBD1 aligns across 9 bases. TRBV23-1 is sorted into the ORF group, with uncertain function. This CDR3 is 14 amino acids long. Trimming took 7 bases from V and 1 from J; bases not matched to a gene: 4. The CDR3 sequence is CASNPDRGNTEAFF. Here the CDR3 DNA reads TGCGCCAGCAACCCGGACAGGGGGAACACTGAAGCTTTCTTT.

The rearrangement joins TRBV19 to TRBJ2-1, with a weak D call TRBD2 (6 bases). Looked up from germline, CDR1 is LNHDA and CDR2 is SQIVND (reference sequence). CDR3 length equals 14 residues. V dropped 5 bases and J dropped 9 bases, with 17 bases sitting between them. In DNA, the CDR3 is TGTGCCAGTAGTGTCGGGAGAATGTGGGGTGAGCAGTTCTTC. Translated, it gives CASSVGRMWGEQFF.

The chain is built from TRBV11-2 and TRBJ1-2; D gene unclear. The CDR3 is 11 amino acids. From germline, CDR1 is SGHAT and CDR2 FQNNGV. Trimming cost V 8 bases and J 3 bases, with 7 bases left between them. CDR3: CASGVDYGYTF. The CDR3 DNA follows: TGTGCCAGCGGGGTAGACTATGGCTACACCTTC. The entire variable domain, with the rest obtained from reference TRBV11-2 and TRBJ1-2, is as follows: EAGVAQSPRYKIIEKRQSVAFWCNPISGHATLYWYQQILGQGPKLLIQFQNNGVVDDSQLPKDRFSAERLKGVDSTLKIQPAKLEDSAVYLCASGVDYGYTFGSGTRLTVV.

The chain combines TRBV6-6 with TRBJ1-1, with 8 bases matching TRBD1. The germline CDR1 and CDR2 sequences are MNHNY and SVGAGI (reference sequence). The CDR3 covers 11 residues. Trimming cost V 8 bases and J 4 bases; bases outside gene matches: 0. In nucleotides, the CDR3 is TGTGCCAGCGGACAGGGCACTGAAGCTTTCTTT. It translates to CASGQGTEAFF.

The gene calls are TRBV5-1 and TRBJ2-2; D perhaps matches TRBD2 (5 bases). This CDR3 comprises 12 residues. Germline CDR1 SGHRS, CDR2 YFSETQ. V lost 5 bases and J lost 7, with 9 bases in between. The CDR3 reads CASREAVGELFF. The CDR3 region has the DNA TGCGCCAGCAGGGAGGCGGTCGGGGAGCTGTTTTTT.

The genes are TRBV5-6 and TRBJ1-4; possibly TRBD1 for D (6 bases). The V gene lost 4 bases and the J gene lost 4 bases, with 11 bases spanning the gap. CDR3 length: 14 residues. The germline V gene has CDR1 SGHDT and CDR2 YYEEEE. The CDR3 nucleotides read TGTGCCAGCAGCCGGGGGCCCCTTAATGAAAAACTGTTTTTT. Residues: CASSRGPLNEKLFF. Together with reference TRBV5-6 and TRBJ1-4, the CDR3 gives the full variable domain: DAGVTQSPTHLIKTRGQQVTLRCSPKSGHDTVSWYQQALGQGPQFIFQYYEEEERQRGNFPDRFSGHQFPNYSSELNVNALLLGDSALYLCASSRGPLNEKLFFGSGTQLSVL.

The chain recombines TRBV19 with TRBJ2-7; TRBD2 aligns across 7 bases. The germline CDR1 and CDR2 sequences are LNHDA and SQIVND (reference sequence). The CDR3 loop spans 14 amino acids. V lost 6 bases to trimming and J lost 5 bases; unmatched junction nucleotides: 10. CDR3 in amino acids: CASSLMGGSDEQYF. CDR3 bases: TGTGCCAGTAGCCTCATGGGCGGGAGCGACGAGCAGTACTTC.

This clone was seen more than once but under ten times. The chain is built from TRBV25-1 and TRBJ1-1, with D hard to call. CDR1 is MGHDK, CDR2 SYGVNS, per germline. The CDR3 totals 15 residues. The V gene lost 3 bases and the J gene lost 6 bases, with 17 bases spanning the gap. CDR3 sequence: CASSDESRQTAEAFF. The CDR3 region has the DNA TGTGCCAGCAGTGATGAGAGCCGGCAGACCGCTGAAGCTTTCTTT. Full variable domain (outside the CDR3, taken from reference TRBV25-1 and TRBJ1-1): EADIYQTPRYLVIGTGKKITLECSQTMGHDKMYWYQQDPGMELHLIHYSYGVNSTEKGDLSSESTVSRIRTEHFPLTLESARPSHTSQYLCASSDESRQTAEAFFGQGTRLTVV.

The V gene is TRBV5-4, the J gene TRBJ1-5; unclear D gene. Germline V gives CDR1 SGHNT, CDR2 YYREEE (reference sequence). The CDR3 runs to 13 residues. V was trimmed by 1 base and J by 2 bases, leaving 4 bases between them. The CDR3 is CASSLWGNQPQHF. As DNA, the CDR3 is TGTGCCAGCAGCTTGTGGGGCAATCAGCCCCAGCATTTT.